Following are 25 T cell receptor beta chains from one sample sequenced in a study of T cell responses to AZD1222 COVID-19 vaccine. Assay used: immunoSEQ multiplex PCR; TCRdb lists only in-frame clones, some missing. The sample includes around 130,000 clones, about 86% of them seen just once. The sequences come from peripheral blood, collected on day 0 of AZD1222 vaccination. The receptors were sampled from an adult in good health.

The J gene is TRBJ1-1, the V gene TRBV20-1, with 7 bases that match TRBD1. CDR1 is DFQATT, CDR2 SNEGSKA, per germline (reference sequence). The J segment lost 3 bases and the V segment lost 3 bases, leaving 7 bases of the junction unmatched. The CDR3 has 14 residues. The CDR3 here is CSASLIDRDTEAFF. CDR3 nucleotide sequence: TGCAGTGCTAGTCTGATCGACAGGGACACTGAAGCTTTCTTT.

This clone has a handful of counts. The chain couples TRBV3-1 (or the pseudogene TRBV3-2) to TRBJ1-6, with 9 bases aligning to TRBD1. The junction had 2 bases not matched to a gene; V was cut back by 3 bases and J by 5 bases. There are 15 residues in the CDR3. CDR1 is LGHDT and CDR2 is YNNKEL in the germline V gene (reference sequence). The CDR3 here is CASSQRQGDNSPLHF. CDR3 in DNA: TGTGCCAGCAGCCAGAGACAGGGGGATAATTCACCCCTCCACTTT.

The genes are TRBV27 and TRBJ1-1; no clear D gene. From germline, CDR1 is MNHEY and CDR2 SMNVEV (reference sequence). This CDR3 is built from 16 residues. V was trimmed by 4 bases and J by 2 bases, leaving 17 bases between them. CDR3 bases: TGTGCCAGCAGTTATCGGGTGGTGGGGTCAAACACTGAAGCTTTCTTT. Its translation: CASSYRVVGSNTEAFF.

The chain joins TRBV9 to TRBJ2-2, with 10 nucleotides matching TRBD2. CDR1 is SGDLS and CDR2 is YYNGEE in the germline V gene. This CDR3 has 16 amino acids. Trimming at V came to 4 bases and at J to 4 bases, leaving 7 bases not matched to a gene. CDR3 DNA: TGTGCCAGCAGCATCCGGACTAGCGGTGGCACCGGGGAGCTGTTTTTT. Protein sequence: CASSIRTSGGTGELFF.

Only one count was recorded for this clone. The chain has TRBV13 and TRBJ1-3, with TRBD1 as a possible D gene (5 bases). Deletions cut 4 bases from V and 3 bases from J, with 10 bases between. Germline V gene lookup returns CDR1 PRHDT and CDR2 FYEKMQ (reference sequence). The length of the CDR3 is 14 residues. In nucleotides, the CDR3 is TGTGCCAGCAGCTCCCCAGGGTTTGGAAACACCATATATTTT. Amino acid sequence: CASSSPGFGNTIYF.

This clone has only one observation. The rearrangement joins TRBV11-1 to TRBJ2-7; 7 nucleotides match TRBD1. This CDR3 region has 13 residues. The trim removed 6 bases at V and 2 bases at J, leaving 4 bases unmatched. Germline loops: CDR1 SGHAT, CDR2 FQDESV (reference sequence). CDR3 loop: CASSDRATYEQYF. For the CDR3, the DNA is TGTGCCAGCAGTGACAGGGCGACCTACGAGCAGTACTTC. The full variable domain, with the rest looked up from reference TRBV11-1 and TRBJ2-7, is EAEVAQSPRYKITEKSQAVAFWCDPISGHATLYWYRQILGQGPELLVQFQDESVVDDSQLPKDRFSAERLKGVDSTLKIQPAELGDSAMYLCASSDRATYEQYFGPGTRLTVT.

V gene TRBV15 combines with J gene TRBJ1-1; unclear D gene. Germline loops: CDR1 LNHNV, CDR2 YYDKDF (reference sequence). This CDR3 comprises 15 residues. The V end was cut by 0 bases, the J end by 0 bases, with 8 bases between. In DNA, the CDR3 is TGTGCCACCAGCAGAGATCCCGGAATGAACACTGAAGCTTTCTTT. Translation: CATSRDPGMNTEAFF.

The genes are TRBV21-1 and TRBJ1-4; TRBD1, the D gene given by the table, was not confirmed from the DNA. TRBV21-1 is a pseudogene. This CDR3 is built from 15 residues. CDR3 in DNA: TGTGCCAGCAGCACCAACAGGGGCCCTAATGAAAAACTGTTTTTT. Amino acid sequence: CASSTNRGPNEKLFF.

The V call is TRBV5-6, the J call TRBJ1-3; D ambiguous. The CDR3 runs 15 residues. Trimming took 0 bases from V and 0 from J, leaving 7 bases between them. From germline, CDR1 is SGHDT and CDR2 YYEEEE. CDR3 amino acids: CASSLVTASGNTIYF. CDR3 bases: TGTGCCAGCAGCTTGGTCACGGCCTCTGGAAACACCATATATTTT.

The chain employs TRBV10-2 and TRBJ1-3; D not resolved. Germline V gives CDR1 WSHSY, CDR2 SAAADI. Trimming stripped 2 bases from V and 0 bases from J, with 17 bases between. This CDR3 region has 18 residues. For the CDR3, the DNA is TGCGCCAGCAGTGAGCTGGGCAGAGTCCTGAGCTCTGGAAACACCATATATTTT. It yields the protein CASSELGRVLSSGNTIYF.

This clone was recorded only once. The V gene is TRBV19, the J gene TRBJ1-4, with D possibly matching TRBD1 (5 bases). The CDR3 is 16 residues long. V lost 7 bases and J lost 0, with 15 bases in between. Germline V CDR1 and CDR2: LNHDA, SQIVND (reference sequence). The CDR3 sequence is CASTLRGGATNEKLFF. In DNA form, the CDR3 reads TGTGCCAGTACTTTAAGAGGAGGGGCAACTAATGAAAAACTGTTTTTT.

J is TRBJ2-3 and V is TRBV6-6, with D tentatively TRBD2 (6 bases). Germline loops: CDR1 MNHNY, CDR2 SVGAGI (reference sequence). The length of the CDR3 is 12 residues. Trimming stripped 6 bases from V and 4 bases from J, with 8 bases between. The CDR3 here is CASRAGPDTQYF. CDR3 in DNA: TGTGCCAGCAGGGCGGGACCAGATACGCAGTATTTT.

In its sample, this clone was seen once. This chain connects TRBV27 to TRBJ2-2, with a possible D match to TRBD1 (5 bases). The CDR3 runs to 15 residues. V dropped 4 bases and J dropped 6 bases, with 15 bases sitting between them. Per the germline V gene, CDR1 is MNHEY and CDR2 is SMNVEV (reference sequence). CDR3 in amino acids: CASSSRVGFAGELFF. The CDR3 DNA reads as TGTGCCAGCAGTTCCAGGGTGGGTTTCGCCGGGGAGCTGTTTTTT.

The chain employs TRBV28 and TRBJ1-5; D gene unclear. V lost 3 bases and J 1 base, leaving 4 bases between the germline ends. Germline-derived CDR1 and CDR2 are MDHEN and SYDVKM. This CDR3 region has 13 residues. The CDR3 sequence: CASSLVSNQPQHF. The CDR3 region has the DNA TGTGCCAGCAGTTTGGTAAGCAATCAGCCCCAGCATTTT.

This clone was seen just once. The rearrangement joins TRBV30 to TRBJ2-3; 7 nucleotides agree with TRBD1. Germline V CDR1 and CDR2: GTSNPN, SVGIG (reference sequence). Trimming cost V 3 bases and J 6 bases; bases outside gene matches: 3. There are 12 residues in the CDR3. The CDR3 protein is CAWRRDSDTQYF. The CDR3 nucleotides are TGTGCCTGGAGAAGGGACAGCGATACGCAGTATTTT.

This chain joins TRBV15 and TRBJ1-5; TRBD1 aligns across 9 bases. With V trimmed by 0 bases and J by 15 bases, 9 bases remained unmatched. Germline-derived CDR1 and CDR2 are LNHNV and YYDKDF (reference sequence). CDR3 length equals 14 residues. The DNA of the CDR3 is TGTGCCACCAGCAGAGAATACAGGACAGGGGTGCCGCATTTT. Protein: CATSREYRTGVPHF.

The chain employs TRBV7-3 and TRBJ2-3; 8 bases fit TRBD2. The CDR3 totals 15 residues. Looked up from germline, CDR1 is SGHTA and CDR2 is FQGTGA. V shed 3 bases, J shed 6 bases, and the junction held 8 bases outside the gene matches. The CDR3 DNA reads as TGTGCCAGCAGCTTCACACCGGGACTAGAGGATACGCAGTATTTT. Translated, it gives CASSFTPGLEDTQYF.

This chain links TRBV27 with TRBJ1-2; TRBD1 aligns across 9 bases. Trimming at V came to 0 bases and at J to 4 bases, leaving 3 bases not matched to a gene. The germline CDR1 and CDR2 sequences are MNHEY and SMNVEV (reference sequence). The length of the CDR3 is 15 residues. CDR3 sequence: CASSLSPGQGYGYTF. DNA of the CDR3: TGTGCCAGCAGTTTATCCCCGGGACAGGGCTATGGCTACACCTTC.

The sample holds a few counts of this clone. The J gene is TRBJ1-5, the V gene TRBV6-1; D not resolved. CDR1 MNHNS and CDR2 SASEGT come from the germline V gene. V lost 0 bases to trimming and J lost 5 bases, with 5 bases between them. The CDR3 spans 13 residues. The CDR3 sequence: CASSEAWDQPQHF. The CDR3 DNA follows: TGTGCCAGCAGTGAAGCATGGGATCAGCCCCAGCATTTT.

The V and J genes are TRBV5-1 and TRBJ1-2; D gene ambiguous. Germline-derived CDR1 and CDR2 are SGHRS and YFSETQ. The CDR3 contains 15 residues. The V gene lost 0 bases and the J gene lost 5 bases, with 14 bases spanning the gap. CDR3 protein: CASSLETNNPYGYTF. CDR3 nucleotides: TGCGCCAGCAGCTTGGAGACGAATAACCCTTATGGCTACACCTTC. Complete variable domain (other parts from reference TRBV5-1 and TRBJ1-2): KAGVTQTPRYLIKTRGQQVTLSCSPISGHRSVSWYQQTPGQGLQFLFEYFSETQRNKGNFPGRFSGRQFSNSRSEMNVSTLELGDSALYLCASSLETNNPYGYTFGSGTRLTVV.

In this sample, this clone turned up a few times. The rearrangement uses TRBV6-2 or TRBV6-3 and TRBJ2-7; D is perhaps TRBD2 (5 bases). There are 12 residues in the CDR3. Germline V lookup: CDR1 MNHEY, CDR2 SVGEGT. Trimming took 4 bases from V and 6 from J, leaving 10 bases between them. In nucleotides, the CDR3 is TGTGCCAGCAGTTTCGAGGGTTTCGAGCAGTACTTC. Its protein product is CASSFEGFEQYF.

The chain joins TRBV5-1 to TRBJ1-5; the D is unclear. V was cut by 4 bases and J by 5 bases, with 16 bases left in between. The CDR3 covers 15 residues. Germline loops: CDR1 SGHRS, CDR2 YFSETQ. In DNA, the CDR3 is TGCGCCAGCAGCCCCCTACCCGGACCCGATCAGCCCCAGCATTTT. It translates to CASSPLPGPDQPQHF.

V gene TRBV21-1 combines with J gene TRBJ1-1. TRBV21-1 is marked as a pseudogene. The CDR3 loop spans 13 amino acids. The CDR3 loop reads CASIGQYPTEAFF. CDR3 DNA: TGTGCCAGCATCGGTCAGTATCCCACTGAAGCTTTCTTT.

This clone has only one observation. The chain couples TRBV6-1 to TRBJ1-2, with 9 positions matching TRBD1. This CDR3 comprises 16 residues. The V gene's germline CDR1 is MNHNS and CDR2 SASEGT. The V and J ends lost 0 bases and 3 bases, in that order; junction bases with no gene match: 5. The CDR3 here is CASSEAGQGGYYGYTF. The CDR3 DNA sequence: TGTGCCAGCAGTGAAGCGGGACAGGGTGGGTACTATGGCTACACCTTC.

This clone was observed a few times. The chain is built from TRBV6-1 and TRBJ2-7; D is undetermined. The germline CDR1 and CDR2 sequences are MNHNS and SASEGT. V was pared by 3 bases and J by 3 bases, with 12 bases between. The CDR3 is 14 amino acids. The CDR3 is CASSDIHRNYEQYF. CDR3 nucleotide sequence: TGTGCCAGCAGTGATATTCACAGAAACTACGAGCAGTACTTC.